This T cell receptor (beta chain) was retrieved from a study of blood T cell repertoires in COVID-19. Study-level background: COVID-19 samples collected from the United States, Italy and Spain covered acute and convalescent phases. Sources were T cells, B-cell-depleted T cells, or PBMCs; the material itself was cDNA or gDNA.

As handled by the study authors: Estimated nucleated cell counts came from reference gene primer amplification. Data came from immunoSEQ multiplex PCR; TCRdb stores just in-frame clones and leaves some out. The V and J calls and clone size are taken from that table; D and trimming were inferred from the DNA. The sample lists fewer than 300,000 clones; 83% were seen once. Deletions cut 0 bases from V and 8 bases from J, with 18 bases between. The CDR3 runs 16 residues. CDR1 and CDR2 (germline): SGHRS, YFSETQ. The receptor's source is a man older than 75 with acute or convalescent COVID-19. The chain recombines TRBV5-1 with TRBJ1-3; D might be TRBD1 (6 bases). The sample taken for sequencing was peripheral blood. The CDR3 DNA follows: TGCGCCAGCAGCTTGGACGGACAGCCGCATGCGGACACCATATATTTT. Residues: CASSLDGQPHADTIYF.